Only a few counts were recorded for the clone carrying this T cell receptor (beta chain). Its antigen remains unidentified. A single record per CDR3 protein comes from TCRdb applying MiXCR to the 5' RACE reads. The sample includes 1.5 million to 2 million distinct CDR3 sequences, around a third of them seen just once. This entry is derived from a study of identical twins. V dropped 4 bases and J dropped 2 bases, with 11 bases sitting between them. This CDR3 has 15 amino acids. Germline V gives CDR1 MGHRA, CDR2 YSYEKL. Notes on the study in general: With abundant cord blood beta clonotypes, insertions were fewer; memory repertoires showed no such pattern.

This clonotype was sampled from a newborn girl in good health. This chain links TRBV4-1 with TRBJ1-4; D is possibly TRBD1 (5 bases). What was sequenced was cord blood. CDR3 in amino acids: CASSPLGGTNEKLFF. CDR3 coding DNA: TGCGCCAGCAGCCCCCTGGGGGGGACTAATGAAAAACTGTTTTTT.